The T cell receptor (beta chain) under discussion was sequenced for a study of blood T cell repertoires in COVID-19. About the study: Nucleic acid was either cDNA or gDNA, and it came from T cells, B-cell-depleted T cells, or PBMCs.

Source study methods: Nucleated cell number was recorded as an estimate derived from reference gene primer amplification. The protocol was immunoSEQ multiplex PCR, while the TCRdb copy is restricted to in-frame clones and leaves out a portion. The D gene and trimming were derived from the DNA, and the V and J assignments and clone size from that table. The table shows approximately 90,000 clones, with roughly 88% occurring only once. This clone has only a few counts. Sequenced: peripheral blood. This clonotype originated in an elderly woman with active or convalescent COVID-19.

CDR3: CASSVTANTEAFF. The CDR3 DNA reads TGTGCCAGCTCAGTTACAGCGAACACTGAAGCTTTCTTT. This chain uses TRBV18 with TRBJ1-1, with D uncertain. Trimming left V 5 bases short and J 1 base short, with 8 bases between. Per germline, CDR1 KGHSH and CDR2 LQKENI. The CDR3 consists of 13 residues.